These T cell receptor beta chains were read from a single sample in a study of cytomegalovirus exposure and HLA in healthy donors. Libraries were prepared by immunoSEQ multiplex PCR; TCRdb keeps only in-frame clonotypes and omits some of them. Of 150,000 to 200,000 clones listed, approximately 80% are singletons. Source material: PBMCs. The receptors come from a male donor in good health and CMV-seronegative. The CDR3 runs from the conserved cysteine through the conserved F or W. Each record gives: D gene, J gene, clone size, V gene, CDR3 length, CDR3 protein, CDR3 DNA. The D gene is left open where the match is weak. Only part of the rows carry a size: once, few, many, or a class if the clone is expanded.

>.|TRBJ2-3|.|TRBV6-6|15
CASSYLGAVTDTQYF
TGTGCCAGCAGTTACTTGGGGGCTGTCACAGATACGCAGTATTTT
>.|TRBJ1-2|.|TRBV15|16
CATSTETAPFDYGYTF
TGTGCCACCAGCACCGAGACAGCACCTTTCGACTATGGCTACACCTTC
>.|TRBJ2-2|.|TRBV7-3|13
CASSLTSTGELFF
TGTGCCAGCAGCTTAACCAGCACCGGGGAGCTGTTTTTT
>TRBD1|TRBJ1-2|.|TRBV7-3|15
CASSADRGAHYGYTF
TGTGCCAGCAGCGCAGACAGGGGGGCTCACTATGGCTACACCTTC
>TRBD2|TRBJ2-1|.|TRBV28|14
CASTLAGGEGEQFF
TGTGCCAGCACACTAGCGGGAGGGGAGGGTGAGCAGTTCTTC
>TRBD2|TRBJ2-1|.|TRBV7-2|14
CASSRLALYNEQFF
TGTGCCAGCAGCCGACTAGCGCTTTACAATGAGCAGTTCTTC
>.|TRBJ1-1|.|TRBV19|12
CASTRGRTEAFF
TGTGCCAGTACGCGGGGAAGGACTGAAGCTTTCTTT
>TRBD1|TRBJ1-3|few|TRBV27|14
CASRQGGAGNTIYF
TGTGCCAGCAGACAGGGGGGTGCTGGAAACACCATATATTTT
>TRBD2|TRBJ2-2|.|TRBV27|19
CASSSLGLAGGENTGELFF
TGTGCCAGCAGTTCCCTGGGACTAGCGGGGGGAGAGAACACCGGGGAGCTGTTTTTT
>TRBD1|TRBJ2-7|.|TRBV2|13
CATGPGTAFEQYF
TGTGCCACCGGTCCCGGGACAGCCTTTGAGCAGTACTTC
>TRBD1|TRBJ1-1|.|TRBV29-1|14
CSVHDRVMNTEAFF
TGCAGCGTTCACGACAGGGTGATGAACACTGAAGCTTTCTTT